What follows is one T cell receptor beta chain and its context. This clonotype was detected many times. Its target antigen remains unknown. Base qualities are not provided; no much larger clone lies one nucleotide away. The treatment or condition label, read with the paper, signifies: allogeneic hematopoietic cell transplantation with graft depleted of TCRalphabeta T cells and CD19 B cells. TCRalphabeta/CD19-depleted allogeneic hematopoietic cell grafts were given to the transplant recipients, all of whom were children. The data originate from a study of T-cell reconstitution after alpha-beta-depleted transplantation in children (dated by TCRdb to between 2015 and 2016). Context from the whole study: Using TCR repertoire profiling, the study followed T-cell immune reconstitution in a quantitative way in children after TCRalphabeta/CD19-depleted allogeneic hematopoietic cell transplantation.

The full study reports these points: In some patients, the high TCRbeta diversity seen at day 60 was put down to recipient T cells and intrathymic progenitors that had survived conditioning. Hyperexpanded clone frequencies declined over subsequent months; after one year, T-cell counts and TCRbeta diversity were mostly attributed to newly produced T cells. The apparently early recovery of alphabetaT-cell counts about two months after transplant reportedly depended on only several hundred rapidly expanded clones that came from non-depleted graft cells.

The germline V gene specifies SQVTM as CDR1 and ANQGSEA as CDR2. The cysteine opens and the phenylalanine closes a CDR3 of 14 amino acids. Only the CDR3 DNA is retained, 42 bases long and in frame from the first base. Trimming at the junction amounts to 5 bases on V and 3 bases on J, and the germline ends lie 17 bases apart. The library came from PCR. TCRdb shows the sequencer as Illumina HiSeq 2500. TCR libraries were prepared with molecular barcoding, using unique molecular identifiers to normalize TCRbeta repertoire quantification. TCRdb's own reprocessing of the public reads used fastp at Q25 and MiXCR and kept productive beta chains. Rows matching on CDR3 protein sequence are summarized as one entry with the most common DNA and genes. Within this sample are about 300,000 distinct CDR3 sequences, with over 9% of them counted one time only. The top ten constitute around 7.5% of the sample.

This receptor was taken from a boy younger than two with acute myeloid leukemia, due to receive a stem cell transplant. The input for sequencing was PBMCs, taken before TCRalphabeta/CD19-depleted stem cell transplant. The chain uses TRBV29-1 and TRBJ2-7; TRBD1 is a possible D gene, resting on 7 matching bases. The CDR3 loop reads CSVLRQGGLYEQYF. The DNA sequence reads TGCAGCGTTCTTCGACAGGGAGGACTCTACGAGCAGTACTTC.